These 21 T cell receptor beta chains were all obtained from the same sample, sequenced in a study of blood T cell repertoires in COVID-19. Sequenced by immunoSEQ multiplex PCR; TCRdb stores in-frame clones only, minus some. The sample records about 71,000 clones, roughly 80% being singletons. What was sequenced was peripheral blood. The receptors were sampled from a woman aged 80 or over with acute or convalescent COVID-19.

This rearrangement joins TRBV24-1 to TRBJ2-1; TRBD1 aligns across 11 bases. V shed 10 bases and J 8 bases; nucleotides not matched to a gene: 9. The CDR3 totals 14 residues. Germline CDR1 is KGHDR and CDR2 is SFDVKD. The CDR3, as DNA: TGTGCCACAAAGGACAGGGGGCAGTTCGATGAGCAGTTCTTC. It specifies CATKDRGQFDEQFF.

The chain joins TRBV24-1 to TRBJ1-1; unclear D gene. The V and J ends lost 7 bases and 7 bases respectively, with 6 bases between them. CDR1 KGHDR and CDR2 SFDVKD come from the germline V gene. This CDR3 comprises 10 residues. The CDR3 DNA reads as TGTGCCACCAGAACAGTTGAAGCTTTCTTT. This codes for CATRTVEAFF.

J is TRBJ2-7 and V is TRBV12-3 or TRBV12-4; the D gene is possibly TRBD2 (6 bases). V was cut by 3 bases and J by 7 bases, with 7 bases left in between. This CDR3 contains 11 residues. The CDR3 spells CASSLGGEQYF. CDR3 nucleotides: TGTGCCAGCAGTTTGGGGGGAGAGCAGTACTTC.

This rearrangement joins TRBV28 to TRBJ1-2; TRBD1 matches at 8 bases. V was pared by 4 bases and J by 3 bases, with 7 bases of the junction left unmatched. Per the germline V gene, CDR1 is MDHEN and CDR2 is SYDVKM. There are 15 residues in the CDR3. The CDR3 region has the DNA TGTGCCAGCAGTTCAGGACAGGGCTTTGACTATGGCTACACCTTC. Its translation is CASSSGQGFDYGYTF.

The chain has TRBV5-6 and TRBJ2-7; D call uncertain. The CDR3 contains 11 residues. Germline assignment: CDR1 SGHDT and CDR2 YYEEEE. V dropped 1 base and J dropped 3 bases, with 2 bases sitting between them. In DNA form, the CDR3 reads TGTGCCAGCAGCTTGCGCTACGAGCAGTACTTC. This codes for CASSLRYEQYF.

The chain is built from TRBV19 and TRBJ1-1; D not certain. This CDR3 spans 15 amino acids. V shed 5 bases and J shed 4 bases, with 17 bases lying between them. Germline assignment: CDR1 LNHDA and CDR2 SQIVND (reference sequence). The CDR3 nucleotides read TGTGCCAGTAGTTACGTTCGGGTCGTGACCACTGAAGCTTTCTTT. Amino acid sequence: CASSYVRVVTTEAFF. The full variable domain, its missing parts supplied by reference TRBV19 and TRBJ1-1, is DGGITQSPKYLFRKEGQNVTLSCEQNLNHDAMYWYRQDPGQGLRLIYYSQIVNDFQKGDIAEGYSVSREKKESFPLTVTSAQKNPTAFYLCASSYVRVVTTEAFFGQGTRLTVV.

The CDR3 coding sequence is TGTGCCAGCAGCTTGAGACCGACTGAGACCCAGTACTTC. Amino acids: CASSLRPTETQYF. The V and J genes are TRBV5-8 and TRBJ2-5; D unresolved. The CDR3 has 13 amino acids. The V end lost 1 base, the J end lost 5 bases, and 9 bases lay between the germline ends. Per germline, CDR1 SGHTS and CDR2 YDEGEE.

The chain is built from TRBV6-2 or TRBV6-3 and TRBJ1-1; D is perhaps TRBD1 (6 bases). V lost 6 bases, J lost 5 bases, and 16 bases lay in between. CDR3 size: 14 residues. Looked up from germline, CDR1 is MNHEY and CDR2 is SVGEGT. CDR3 nucleotide sequence: TGTGCCAGCAGCCTCGTAGGGAGGGGGACTGAAGCTTTCTTT. This encodes CASSLVGRGTEAFF.

About this clone itself: Other DNA sequences within the sample encode an identical CDR3. V and J are TRBV29-1 and TRBJ2-7; 7 bases line up with TRBD1. CDR1 and CDR2 (germline): SQVTM, ANQGSEA. V was pared by 3 bases and J by 2 bases, with 4 bases of the junction left unmatched. This CDR3 spans 13 amino acids. The CDR3 sequence: CSVEGQGAYEQYF. The CDR3 DNA reads TGCAGCGTTGAGGGGCAGGGGGCCTACGAGCAGTACTTC.

The chain joins TRBV6-5 to TRBJ1-3; 9 bases are shared with TRBD1. J gave up 2 bases and V 7 bases, and 3 bases lay outside the gene matches. Germline CDR1 and CDR2: MNHEY and SVGAGI. The length of the CDR3 is 14 residues. As DNA, the CDR3 is TGTGCCAGCAAACGACAGGGGGCTGGAAACACCATATATTTT. It translates to CASKRQGAGNTIYF.

The rearrangement joins TRBV7-2 to TRBJ2-1; TRBD2 agrees at 12 bases. The CDR3 sequence is 16 residues long. V was pared by 5 bases and J by 9 bases, with 11 bases of the junction left unmatched. Looked up from germline, CDR1 is SGHTA and CDR2 is FQGNSA. CDR3 DNA sequence: TGTGCCAGCAGCCTCAGGACTAGCGGGATAGGTAGTGAGCAGTTCTTC. It yields the protein CASSLRTSGIGSEQFF. Filled out from reference TRBV7-2 and TRBJ2-1, the complete variable domain reads GAGVSQSPSNKVTEKGKDVELRCDPISGHTALYWYRQSLGQGLEFLIYFQGNSAPDKSGLPSDRFSAERTGGSVSTLTIQRTQQEDSAVYLCASSLRTSGIGSEQFFGPGTRLTVL.

V is TRBV6-4 and J is TRBJ1-1; D not resolved. The germline V and J ends were trimmed by 6 bases and 11 bases, with 19 bases remaining between them. This CDR3 is 13 amino acids long. Germline CDR1 reads MRHNA; CDR2 reads SNTAGT. The DNA of the CDR3 is TGTGCCAGCAGCCAAACCAGGCAATCGGATGCTTTCTTT. Residues: CASSQTRQSDAFF.

The chain carries TRBV18 and TRBJ2-7, with 7 bases aligning to TRBD2. The germline CDR1 and CDR2 sequences are KGHSH and LQKENI. Trimming took 6 bases from V and 1 from J; bases not matched to a gene: 6. The CDR3 is 14 residues long. CDR3 coding DNA: TGTGCCAGCTCCCCAAGCGGGATTTCCTACGAGCAGTACTTC. This codes for CASSPSGISYEQYF.

The genes are TRBV27 and TRBJ2-7; D possibly corresponds to TRBD1 (5 bases). The germline V gene has CDR1 MNHEY and CDR2 SMNVEV (reference sequence). V lost 5 bases, J lost 2 bases, and 25 bases lay in between. The CDR3 runs to 18 residues. The CDR3 nucleotides are TGTGCCAGCAGTCGCCGGGCCCCTCGACAGACCACCCCCTACGAGCAGTACTTC. Amino acid sequence: CASSRRAPRQTTPYEQYF.

J is TRBJ2-3 and V is TRBV29-1; the match to TRBD2 covers 8 bases. This CDR3 region has 12 residues. Germline CDR1 and CDR2: SQVTM and ANQGSEA. With 7 bases clipped from V and 5 bases from J, the junction kept 5 bases outside the gene matches. CDR3 in amino acids: CSGAGEGDTQYF. The DNA of the CDR3 is TGCAGCGGAGCGGGAGAGGGAGATACGCAGTATTTT.

The genes are TRBV24-1 and TRBJ2-7, with D possibly matching TRBD1 (7 bases). The CDR3 is made up of 14 amino acids. V was pared by 3 bases and J by 6 bases, with 14 bases between. Per germline, CDR1 KGHDR and CDR2 SFDVKD. CDR3 in amino acids: CATSDGGTVGEQYF. The CDR3 DNA sequence: TGTGCCACCAGTGATGGGGGGACAGTCGGCGAGCAGTACTTC.

This clone is deemed medium-sized. The chain employs TRBV5-1 and TRBJ2-2; TRBD1 aligns across 7 bases. The CDR3 is 14 residues long. V was clipped by 4 bases and J by 7 bases; unmatched bases: 7. Looked up from germline, CDR1 is SGHRS and CDR2 is YFSETQ. The CDR3 coding sequence is TGCGCCAGCAGCATAGGACAGGCCCACGGGGAGCTGTTTTTT. As protein: CASSIGQAHGELFF.

The V and J genes are TRBV14 and TRBJ2-5, with 8 bases identical to TRBD1. The V gene's germline CDR1 is SGHDN and CDR2 FVKESK. Trimming removed 2 bases from V and 6 bases from J; junction bases left unmatched: 5. The CDR3 totals 14 residues. The CDR3 DNA follows: TGTGCCAGCAGCCAACAGGACAGGGTGAAGACCCAGTACTTC. Translating gives CASSQQDRVKTQYF.

The chain combines TRBV19 with TRBJ1-5; 7 bases line up with TRBD1. Germline CDR1 and CDR2: LNHDA and SQIVND (reference sequence). This CDR3 has 15 residues. Germline trimming cut 3 bases from V and 0 bases from J; bases unmatched to any gene: 2. The CDR3 DNA sequence: TGTGCCAGTAGTATGACAGGGACTAGCAATCAGCCCCAGCATTTT. This codes for CASSMTGTSNQPQHF.

V usage is TRBV6-6 and J usage is TRBJ1-5; 7 nucleotides match TRBD1. The CDR3 is made up of 13 amino acids. V was pared by 5 bases and J by 6 bases, with 4 bases of the junction left unmatched. Per the germline V gene, CDR1 is MNHNY and CDR2 is SVGAGI (reference sequence). The CDR3 loop reads CASSRQGIQPQHF. As DNA, the CDR3 is TGTGCCAGCAGTCGACAGGGTATTCAGCCCCAGCATTTT.

The chain has TRBV5-6 and TRBJ2-4; 7 nucleotides match TRBD1. Germline V CDR1 and CDR2: SGHDT, YYEEEE. CDR3 size: 15 residues. The ends lost 0 bases at V and 3 bases at J; junction bases unmatched: 3. The CDR3 reads CASSLVTGDKNIQYF. CDR3 DNA: TGTGCCAGCAGCTTGGTCACAGGGGACAAAAACATTCAGTACTTC. The entire variable domain, with the rest obtained from reference TRBV5-6 and TRBJ2-4, is as follows: DAGVTQSPTHLIKTRGQQVTLRCSPKSGHDTVSWYQQALGQGPQFIFQYYEEEERQRGNFPDRFSGHQFPNYSSELNVNALLLGDSALYLCASSLVTGDKNIQYFGAGTRLSVL.